This entry lists 11 T cell receptor beta chains sequenced from one sample in a study of CD8 T cells in ankylosing spondylitis. TCRdb called the 5' RACE reads again in MiXCR, with one record for every CDR3 protein. Here the sample spans approximately 60,000 distinct CDR3 sequences, 6.2% being singletons. Material: synovial fluid, either unsorted or a sorted T cell fraction (not recorded which). Receptor source: a male donor with ankylosing spondylitis.

Ten or more counts support this clonotype. V and J are TRBV20-1 and TRBJ2-1; no firm D call. Trimming removed 0 bases from V and 0 bases from J, with 9 bases in between. The CDR3 runs 15 residues. Germline V lookup: CDR1 DFQATT, CDR2 SNEGSKA (reference sequence). The CDR3, as DNA: TGCAGTGCTAGAGATCGTCAGGCCTCCTACAATGAGCAGTTCTTC. This encodes CSARDRQASYNEQFF.

The table lists this clonotype with many counts. The chain combines TRBV20-1 with TRBJ2-7; TRBD2 agrees at 7 bases. Germline V gene lookup returns CDR1 DFQATT and CDR2 SNEGSKA (reference sequence). The CDR3 has 15 residues. With 1 base clipped from V and 2 bases from J, the junction kept 8 bases outside the gene matches. The CDR3 region is CSARARLAETYEQYF. The CDR3 nucleotides are TGCAGTGCTAGAGCTCGGCTAGCGGAGACCTACGAGCAGTACTTC.

The genes are TRBV7-3 and TRBJ2-1; possibly TRBD1 for D (6 bases). Trimming took off 8 bases at V and 9 bases at J, with 17 bases between the two ends. The germline V gene has CDR1 SGHTA and CDR2 FQGTGA. This CDR3 contains 13 residues. The chain's CDR3 is CASQTGPLGEQFF. As DNA, the CDR3 is TGTGCCAGCCAAACAGGGCCTCTGGGTGAGCAGTTCTTC.

This clonotype came up a few times. This chain connects TRBV19 to TRBJ1-5, with TRBD1 matching 9 bases. Germline CDR1 is LNHDA and CDR2 is SQIVND (reference sequence). The ends lost 11 bases at V and 4 bases at J; junction bases unmatched: 6. The CDR3 is 13 amino acids. The CDR3 loop reads CAHGQGINQPQHF. The DNA of the CDR3 is TGTGCCCACGGACAGGGGATTAATCAGCCCCAGCATTTT.

The table lists this clonotype with many counts. Relative to the germline gene, one junction end is altered; a read error may explain this. The gene calls are TRBV7-2 and TRBJ2-5, with 7 bases aligning to TRBD1. The CDR3 consists of 14 residues. The germline V gene encodes CDR1 SGHTA and CDR2 FQGNSA. DNA of the CDR3: TGTGCCAGCACCTTAGAGACAGGGACGGAGACCCAGTACTTC. Its protein is CASTLETGTETQYF.

This clonotype was counted between two and nine times. This chain uses TRBV11-2 with TRBJ2-7, with a tentative D call TRBD1 (5 bases). The V gene's germline CDR1 is SGHAT and CDR2 FQNNGV. The V end lost 1 base, the J end lost 2 bases, and 12 bases lay between the germline ends. The length of the CDR3 is 15 residues. In nucleotides, the CDR3 is TGTGCCAGCAGCTTAGGGGGCCGCAGGGCCTACGAGCAGTACTTC. Amino acids: CASSLGGRRAYEQYF.

This clonotype has only a few counts. The gene calls are TRBV6-2 or TRBV6-3 and TRBJ1-5, with TRBD1 identical over 8 bases. The germline V gene encodes CDR1 MNHEY and CDR2 SVGEGT. J lost 5 bases, V lost 5 bases, and 14 bases had no gene match. The CDR3 loop spans 17 amino acids. CDR3 nucleotides: TGTGCCAGCAGTCCAATCGGACAGGGAAAAGGGTATCAGCCCCAGCATTTT. Translating it yields CASSPIGQGKGYQPQHF.

In its sample, this clonotype was seen many times. The chain joins TRBV3-1 to TRBJ1-6, with 9 positions matching TRBD1. CDR1 LGHDT and CDR2 YNNKEL come from the germline V gene (reference sequence). This CDR3 spans 19 amino acids. Losses at the gene ends were 4 bases for V and 0 bases for J; bases not matched to a gene: 10. In nucleotides, the CDR3 is TGTGCCAGCAGCCCCCGACAGGGGGATAAGGGCTCCTATAATTCACCCCTCCACTTT. Translating gives CASSPRQGDKGSYNSPLHF. The variable domain in full, completed from reference TRBV3-1 and TRBJ1-6, reads DTAVSQTPKYLVTQMGNDKSIKCEQNLGHDTMYWYKQDSKKFLKIMFSYNNKELIINETVPNRFSPKSPDKAHLNLHINSLELGDSAVYFCASSPRQGDKGSYNSPLHFGNGTRLTVT.

The rearrangement links TRBV5-1 to TRBJ2-7, with TRBD2 identical over 9 bases. V lost 0 bases to trimming and J lost 3 bases; unmatched junction nucleotides: 7. Per the germline V gene, CDR1 is SGHRS and CDR2 is YFSETQ. This CDR3 contains 16 residues. The CDR3 coding sequence is TGCGCCAGCAGCTTGGGTTCCAGGACTAGCGTCTACGAGCAGTACTTC. It is translated as CASSLGSRTSVYEQYF. The whole variable domain, remainder taken from reference TRBV5-1 and TRBJ2-7, is KAGVTQTPRYLIKTRGQQVTLSCSPISGHRSVSWYQQTPGQGLQFLFEYFSETQRNKGNFPGRFSGRQFSNSRSEMNVSTLELGDSALYLCASSLGSRTSVYEQYFGPGTRLTVT.

This clonotype was observed many times. The chain employs TRBV12-5 and TRBJ2-1; D call uncertain. This CDR3 is built from 11 residues. Per the germline V gene, CDR1 is LGHNT and CDR2 is FRNRAP. Between the trimmed V and J ends, which lost 7 bases and 4 bases, there was a span of 5 bases. CDR3 sequence (DNA): TGTGCTAGTGCCCAATACAATGAGCAGTTCTTC. Translating gives CASAQYNEQFF.

In this sample, this clonotype turned up many times. The chain's CDR3 is CASSSDRVPYEQYF. The CDR3 coding sequence is TGTGCCAGCAGTTCAGACAGGGTCCCCTACGAGCAGTACTTC. The chain couples TRBV12-3 or TRBV12-4 to TRBJ2-7, with 7 bases lining up with TRBD1. Germline trimming cut 4 bases from V and 2 bases from J; bases unmatched to any gene: 5. The CDR3 extends over 14 amino acids.